This passage covers 6 T cell receptor beta chains from one sample sequenced in a study of blood T cell repertoires in COVID-19. Some clones are missing from TCRdb's copy, which holds only in-frame ones; the method was immunoSEQ multiplex PCR. Seen here are about 66,000 clones, about 82% observed once, and the top ten hold over 6%. Source material: peripheral blood. These receptors came from a man in his forties or fifties with active COVID-19.

The gene calls are TRBV28 and TRBJ2-1, with a possible D match to TRBD1 (5 bases). Germline lookup yields CDR1 MDHEN and CDR2 SYDVKM. V lost 8 bases and J 7 bases, leaving 18 bases between the germline ends. The CDR3 runs 14 residues. CDR3 sequence reads: CASSVTLNRNEQFF. CDR3 DNA sequence: TGTGCCAGCTCAGTCACCCTTAACAGGAATGAGCAGTTCTTC.

The chain combines TRBV5-1 with TRBJ2-3, with TRBD2 identical over 9 bases. V dropped 2 bases and J dropped 2; count of bases not matched to a gene: 6. The CDR3 consists of 16 residues. The V gene's germline CDR1 is SGHRS and CDR2 YFSETQ. The CDR3 reads CASSLLAGASTDTQYF. The CDR3 nucleotides are TGCGCCAGCAGCTTATTAGCGGGGGCCTCCACAGATACGCAGTATTTT. The variable domain in full, with the rest retrieved from reference TRBV5-1 and TRBJ2-3, is KAGVTQTPRYLIKTRGQQVTLSCSPISGHRSVSWYQQTPGQGLQFLFEYFSETQRNKGNFPGRFSGRQFSNSRSEMNVSTLELGDSALYLCASSLLAGASTDTQYFGPGTRLTVL.

The chain combines TRBV9 with TRBJ1-1; D is perhaps TRBD1 (6 bases). V lost 0 bases and J 2 bases, leaving 23 bases between the germline ends. CDR3 length: 19 amino acids. Per the germline V gene, CDR1 is SGDLS and CDR2 is YYNGEE. CDR3 sequence: CASSVVGGGGSPVNTEAFF. Here the CDR3 DNA reads TGTGCCAGCAGCGTAGTAGGGGGGGGCGGTTCGCCCGTTAACACTGAAGCTTTCTTT. Together with reference TRBV9 and TRBJ1-1, the CDR3 gives the full variable domain: DSGVTQTPKHLITATGQRVTLRCSPRSGDLSVYWYQQSLDQGLQFLIQYYNGEERAKGNILERFSAQQFPDLHSELNLSSLELGDSALYFCASSVVGGGGSPVNTEAFFGQGTRLTVV.

The J gene is TRBJ2-1, the V gene TRBV10-1, with D tentatively TRBD2 (6 bases). There are 17 residues in the CDR3. In germline, CDR1 is WNHNN, CDR2 SYGVQD (reference sequence). Trimming took 4 bases from V and 7 from J, leaving 23 bases between them. CDR3 residues: CASSGNGGLPRVNEQFF. The CDR3 nucleotides read TGCGCCAGCAGTGGTAATGGGGGACTGCCTAGGGTAAATGAGCAGTTCTTC.

The V gene is TRBV4-1, the J gene TRBJ1-5; 7 positions agree with TRBD1. CDR3 length equals 16 residues. J was trimmed by 5 bases and V by 4 bases; bases with no gene match: 11. The germline gives CDR1 MGHRA, CDR2 YSYEKL. CDR3 sequence: CASSPGRGQRYQPQHF. In nucleotides, the CDR3 is TGCGCCAGCAGCCCCGGACGGGGACAGCGTTATCAGCCCCAGCATTTT.

The genes are TRBV5-4 and TRBJ2-1, with TRBD1 matching over 10 bases. The CDR3 is 16 residues long. Looked up from germline, CDR1 is SGHNT and CDR2 is YYREEE (reference sequence). V dropped 3 bases and J dropped 4; count of bases not matched to a gene: 7. The CDR3, as DNA: TGTGCCAGCAGCTCCGTACCGGGACAGGGGTACAATGAGCAGTTCTTC. Protein product: CASSSVPGQGYNEQFF. The full variable domain, its missing parts supplied by reference TRBV5-4 and TRBJ2-1, is ETGVTQSPTHLIKTRGQQVTLRCSSQSGHNTVSWYQQALGQGPQFIFQYYREEENGRGNFPPRFSGLQFPNYSSELNVNALELDDSALYLCASSSVPGQGYNEQFFGPGTRLTVL.